Listed below are T cell receptor beta chains from one sample, sequenced in a study of early T cells in non-severe SARS-CoV-2 infection. Using its own MiXCR run on the 5' RACE reads, TCRdb lists one record per CDR3 protein. Among under 60,000 distinct CDR3 sequences listed, under 15% were seen once. Input material: whole blood. The receptor source for this set is an adult who was a healthcare worker with PCR-confirmed SARS-CoV-2 infection or an uninfected control (not recorded which). Each CDR3 is given with its conserved first and last residue.

>TRBV5-1|TRBJ2-7
CASSLQQGALYEQYF
>TRBV29-1|TRBJ2-3
CSVGDGPDTQYF
>TRBV13|TRBJ2-1
CASSLGQGNEQFF
>TRBV29-1|TRBJ1-1
CSVGMTGGNTEAFF
>TRBV7-3|TRBJ2-7
CASSLGTGASYEQYF
>TRBV7-7|TRBJ1-5
CASSPAWTGGNQPQHF
>TRBV6-2/TRBV6-3|TRBJ2-5
CASRLWTGETQYF
>TRBV6-1|TRBJ1-6
CASSERGSSPLHF
>TRBV7-2|TRBJ2-5
CASSPSSGREETQYF
>TRBV29-1|TRBJ2-1
CSVEWWSRGNEQFF
>TRBV3-1|TRBJ2-7
CASSPDGLARKQYF
>TRBV2|TRBJ1-5
CASTQRQNQPQHF
>TRBV28|TRBJ1-2
CASSLFEGRSYTF
>TRBV12-3/TRBV12-4|TRBJ1-1
CASSLKTGTEAFF
>TRBV5-1|TRBJ1-1
CASSSAGYTEAFF
>TRBV13|TRBJ2-3
CASSQPGASDTDTQYF